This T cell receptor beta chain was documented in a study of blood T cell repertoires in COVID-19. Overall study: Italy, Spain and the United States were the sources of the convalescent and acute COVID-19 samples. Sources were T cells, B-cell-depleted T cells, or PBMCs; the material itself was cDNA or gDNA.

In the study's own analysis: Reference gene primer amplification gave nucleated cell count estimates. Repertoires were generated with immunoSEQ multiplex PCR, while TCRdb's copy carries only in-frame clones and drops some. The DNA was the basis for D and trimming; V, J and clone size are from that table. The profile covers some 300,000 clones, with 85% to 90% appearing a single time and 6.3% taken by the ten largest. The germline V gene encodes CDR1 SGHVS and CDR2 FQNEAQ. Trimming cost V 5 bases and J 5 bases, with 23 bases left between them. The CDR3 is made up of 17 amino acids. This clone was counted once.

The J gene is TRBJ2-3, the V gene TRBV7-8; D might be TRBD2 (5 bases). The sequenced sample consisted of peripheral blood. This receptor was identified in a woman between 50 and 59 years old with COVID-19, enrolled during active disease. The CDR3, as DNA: TGTGCCAGCAGCCCCCTCGGCGGGCGGTTAAATAGAGATACGCAGTATTTT. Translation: CASSPLGGRLNRDTQYF.